The clone carrying this T cell receptor (beta chain) has only one observation. What it binds is not known. This specimen comes from a study of T cells in narcolepsy. Findings and caveats of the study: Reportedly, autoreactive clonotypes were serially detected in patients' blood but not controls'.

Trimming shortened V by 4 bases and J by 0 bases, and 10 bases separated the two germline ends. The CDR3 has 15 amino acids. CDR1 is KGHSH, CDR2 LQKENI, per germline. This table comes from immunoSEQ multiplex PCR, and its TCRdb copy is limited to in-frame clones, with some not included. The table has tens of thousands of clones, 85% to 90% seen once. Input material: CD45RA- memory CD4+ T cells from PBMCs. The chain combines TRBV18 with TRBJ1-5, with D uncertain. The source is a human donor with narcolepsy. The CDR3 DNA follows: TGTGCCAGCTCACGAGCGGGGAATAGCAATCAGCCCCAGCATTTT. Its protein product is CASSRAGNSNQPQHF.